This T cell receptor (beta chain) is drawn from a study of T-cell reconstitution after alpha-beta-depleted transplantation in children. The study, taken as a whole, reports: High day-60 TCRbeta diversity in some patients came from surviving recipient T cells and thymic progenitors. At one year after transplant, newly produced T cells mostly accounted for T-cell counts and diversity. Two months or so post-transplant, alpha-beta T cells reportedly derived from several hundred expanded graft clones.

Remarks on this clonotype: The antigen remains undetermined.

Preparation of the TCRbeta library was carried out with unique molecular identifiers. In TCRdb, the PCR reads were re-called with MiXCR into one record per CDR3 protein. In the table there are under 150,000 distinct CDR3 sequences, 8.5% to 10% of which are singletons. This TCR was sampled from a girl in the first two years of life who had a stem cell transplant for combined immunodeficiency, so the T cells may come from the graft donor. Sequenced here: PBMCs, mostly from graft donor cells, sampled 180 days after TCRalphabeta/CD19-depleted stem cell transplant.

The CDR3 sequence: CSARGGKAYEQYF. CDR3 DNA sequence: TGCAGTGCTAGGGGGGGAAAGGCCTACGAGCAGTACTTC. This chain links TRBV20-1 with TRBJ2-7, with TRBD2 as a possible D gene (6 bases). Germline CDR1 DFQATT, CDR2 SNEGSKA (reference sequence). V lost 3 bases, J lost 2 bases, and 11 bases lay in between. The CDR3 totals 13 residues.